Detailed here is one T cell receptor beta chain. This entry belongs to a study of PD-L1 blockade in urothelial cancer. Synthetic templates analogous to TCR were spiked into all PCRs individually. Clones were read by immunoSEQ multiplex PCR, and TCRdb kept only the in-frame ones, dropping some. This sample has about 38,000 clones, with more than 70% found just once. The CDR3 totals 18 residues. Trimming at V came to 2 bases and at J to 4 bases, leaving 5 bases not matched to a gene. The germline gives CDR1 SGHAT, CDR2 FQDESV (reference sequence). V and J are TRBV11-1 and TRBJ2-1; 16 bases match TRBD2. This sequence originates from a man aged 55-75 years with urothelial cancer. The sample here was PBMCs, taken around atezolizumab (anti-PD-L1) treatment. The CDR3 region has the DNA TGTGCCAGCAGCTTATCGGGACTAGCGGGAGGGTCTTACAATGAGCAGTTCTTC. Its protein product is CASSLSGLAGGSYNEQFF.